What follows is one TCR beta chain and its context. This specimen comes from a study of blood T cell repertoires in COVID-19. Only in-frame clones appear in the TCRdb table, and some are missing; sequencing was by immunoSEQ multiplex PCR. The table lists 20,000 to 30,000 clones, about 81% of them singletons, with roughly 8.9% in the top ten. CDR3 length: 17 amino acids. Unmatched junction bases numbered 8, after V lost 1 base and J lost 2 bases. Germline CDR1 reads MDHEN; CDR2 reads SYDVKM. The V gene is TRBV28, the J gene TRBJ2-3; TRBD2 matches 8 bases. Sequencing used peripheral blood. The origin of this receptor is a human donor in a cohort sampled during active COVID-19. The chain's CDR3 is CASSLLISGDLTDTQYF. The CDR3 DNA sequence: TGTGCCAGCAGTTTATTGATTAGCGGGGATCTCACAGATACGCAGTATTTT.